This T cell receptor beta chain was retrieved from a study of beta chain features in type 1 diabetes. Study observations and caveats: Shorter templates might be favored by PCR, equally in patients and controls. Patients with type 1 diabetes carried fewer insertions and had more deletions at their VDJ junctions. A greater similarity of naive, central memory and Treg TCRB repertoires was seen among patients than among healthy donors.

CDR3 length: 12 residues. From germline, CDR1 is MDHEN and CDR2 SYDVKM. V lost 5 bases and J 4 bases, leaving 9 bases between the germline ends. In this sample, this clone turned up a few times. Its antigen is unidentified. Expressed TCRB transcripts were sequenced because the isolated RNA had all been reverse transcribed beforehand. Samples of naive, central memory and regulatory T cells yielded a mean of about 3.7 million reads. Data came from immunoSEQ multiplex PCR; TCRdb stores just in-frame clones and leaves some out. The sample includes 150,000 or so clones, over 7.5% of them seen just once. Material for sequencing was central memory CD4+ T cells from blood. The receptor was derived from a woman between 18 and 30 years old in good health. The chain carries TRBV28 and TRBJ2-7; possibly TRBD2 for D (5 bases). Written as DNA, the CDR3 is TGTGCCAGCAGTGGTCGGGGTTACGAGCAGTACTTC. Its translation: CASSGRGYEQYF. Based on the CDR3 plus reference TRBV28 and TRBJ2-7, the full variable domain is DVKVTQSSRYLVKRTGEKVFLECVQDMDHENMFWYRQDPGLGLRLIYFSYDVKMKEKGDIPEGYSVSREKKERFSLILESASTNQTSMYLCASSGRGYEQYFGPGTRLTVT.